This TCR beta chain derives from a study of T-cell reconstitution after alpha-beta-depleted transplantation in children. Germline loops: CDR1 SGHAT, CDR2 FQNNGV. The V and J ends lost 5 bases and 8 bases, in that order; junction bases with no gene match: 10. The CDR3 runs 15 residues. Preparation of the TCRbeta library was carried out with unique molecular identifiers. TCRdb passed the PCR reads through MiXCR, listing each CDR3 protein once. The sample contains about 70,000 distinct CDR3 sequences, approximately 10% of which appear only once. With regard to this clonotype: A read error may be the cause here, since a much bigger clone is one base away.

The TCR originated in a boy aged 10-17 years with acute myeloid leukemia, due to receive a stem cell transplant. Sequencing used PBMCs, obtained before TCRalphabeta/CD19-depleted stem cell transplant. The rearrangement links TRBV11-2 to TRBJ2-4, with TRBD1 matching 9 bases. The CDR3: CASSTRTGAMDIQYF. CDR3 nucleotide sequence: TGTGCCAGCAGCACCCGGACAGGGGCTATGGACATTCAGTACTTC.